This T cell receptor (beta chain) was identified in a study of T cells in localized non-small cell lung cancer. The repertoire was sequenced with immunoSEQ multiplex PCR; TCRdb's copy has only in-frame clones and lacks some. The table includes roughly 1,500 clones, roughly a fifth detected once. In its sample, this clone was seen a few times. V was clipped by 6 bases and J by 0 bases, with 6 bases between them. Germline V gene data show CDR1 as MDHEN and CDR2 as SYDVKM. CDR3 size: 13 residues. The chain has TRBV28 and TRBJ1-5; no clear D. This sample comprised normal lung tissue next to the tumor, obtained before any cancer treatment. This sequence originates from a woman aged 40-75 years with stage I lung adenocarcinoma. The CDR3 is CASRIGSNQPQHF. The CDR3 coding sequence is TGTGCCAGCAGGATTGGTAGCAATCAGCCCCAGCATTTT.